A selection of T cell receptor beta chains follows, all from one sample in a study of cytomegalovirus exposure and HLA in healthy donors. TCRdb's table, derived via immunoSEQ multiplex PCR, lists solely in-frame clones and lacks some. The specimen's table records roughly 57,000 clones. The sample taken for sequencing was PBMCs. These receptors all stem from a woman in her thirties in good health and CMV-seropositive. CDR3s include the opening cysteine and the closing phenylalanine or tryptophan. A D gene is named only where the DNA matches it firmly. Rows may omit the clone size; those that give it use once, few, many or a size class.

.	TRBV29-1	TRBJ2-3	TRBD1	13	CSVETTTGGARYF	TGCAGCGTCGAGACCACGACAGGGGGCGCACGGTATTTT
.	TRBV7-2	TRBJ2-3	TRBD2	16	CASSLALAGRGDTQYF	TGTGCCAGCAGCTTAGCACTAGCGGGACGGGGAGATACGCAGTATTTT
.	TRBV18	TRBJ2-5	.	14	CASSPRQGGKTQYF	TGTGCCAGCTCACCACGGCAGGGAGGAAAGACCCAGTACTTC
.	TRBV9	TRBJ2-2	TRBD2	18	CASSVASGTKMNTGELFF	TGTGCCAGCAGCGTAGCTTCGGGGACTAAGATGAACACCGGGGAGCTGTTTTTT
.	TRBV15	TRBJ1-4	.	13	CATSRGVNEKLFF	TGTGCCACCAGCAGAGGAGTCAATGAAAAACTGTTTTTT
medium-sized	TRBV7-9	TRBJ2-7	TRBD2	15	CASSASSGGAYEQYF	TGTGCCAGCAGCGCTTCTAGCGGGGGGGCCTACGAGCAGTACTTC
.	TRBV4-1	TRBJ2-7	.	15	CASSQEVATLGEQYF	TGCGCCAGCAGCCAAGAGGTAGCCACACTGGGCGAGCAGTACTTC
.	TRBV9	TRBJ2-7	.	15	CASSLSPGIYDEQYF	TGTGCCAGCAGCCTTAGCCCCGGGATTTATGACGAGCAGTACTTC
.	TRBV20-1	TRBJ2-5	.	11	CSARSRETQYF	TGCAGTGCTAGGTCCCGGGAGACCCAGTACTTC
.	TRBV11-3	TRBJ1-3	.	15	CASSLVQGSGNTIYF	TGTGCCAGCAGCTTAGTCCAGGGCTCTGGAAACACCATATATTTT
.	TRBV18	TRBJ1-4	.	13	CASSLRQEEKLFF	TGTGCCAGCTCACTACGACAGGAAGAAAAACTGTTTTTT
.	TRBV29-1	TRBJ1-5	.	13	CSASQGSNQPQHF	TGCAGCGCATCACAGGGTAGCAATCAGCCCCAGCATTTT
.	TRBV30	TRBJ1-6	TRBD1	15	CAWSTGTGYNSPLHF	TGTGCCTGGAGTACCGGGACAGGGTATAATTCACCCCTCCACTTT
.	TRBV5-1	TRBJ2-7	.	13	CASSLGGNYEQYF	TGCGCCAGCAGCTTGGGAGGGAACTACGAGCAGTACTTC
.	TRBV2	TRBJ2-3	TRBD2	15	CASSDTSGSTDTQYF	TGTGCCAGCAGTGATACTAGCGGTAGCACAGATACGCAGTATTTT
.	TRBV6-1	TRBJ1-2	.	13	CASSVRGNYGYTF	TGTGCCAGCAGTGTAAGGGGTAACTATGGCTACACCTTC
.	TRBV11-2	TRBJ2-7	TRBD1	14	CASSLDRASYEQYF	TGTGCCAGCAGCTTGGACAGGGCATCCTACGAGCAGTACTTC
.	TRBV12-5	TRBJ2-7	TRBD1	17	CASGLAPGQGAAYEQYF	TGTGCTAGTGGTTTGGCCCCTGGGCAGGGGGCCGCCTACGAGCAGTACTTC